This paragraph covers one TCR beta chain sequence. Its matching antigen is unknown. Unique molecular identifiers featured in how the TCRbeta library was prepared. MiXCR, applied by TCRdb to the PCR reads, yields one record per CDR3 protein. The top ten hold approximately 5% of the sample, which has 700,000 to 950,000 distinct CDR3 sequences, around 15% seen once. The CDR3 covers 15 residues. The V end lost 0 bases, the J end lost 3 bases, and 11 bases lay between the germline ends. The germline V gene encodes CDR1 LGHNA and CDR2 YNFKEQ. The data were obtained in a study of T-cell reconstitution after alpha-beta-depleted transplantation in children. Study results and limitations: When one year had passed after transplant, most T-cell counts and diversity came from newly produced T cells. After transplant, high TCRbeta diversity at day 60 in some patients arose from surviving recipient T cells and thymic progenitors. Several hundred rapidly expanded clones from non-depleted graft cells reportedly supplied alpha-beta T cells about two months post-transplant.

The chain employs TRBV4-2 and TRBJ1-2; a possible D gene is TRBD1 (5 bases). This specimen consisted of PBMCs, mostly from graft donor cells, obtained 360 days after TCRalphabeta/CD19-depleted stem cell transplant. The origin of this receptor is a male patient younger than 18 who had a stem cell transplant for acute lymphoblastic leukemia, so the T cells may come from the graft donor. The CDR3 DNA reads as TGTGCCAGCAGCCAAGAAAGAGGGGTGCACTATGGCTACACCTTC. Protein sequence: CASSQERGVHYGYTF.